This is a list of T cell receptor beta chains from one sample in a study of Graves' ophthalmopathy and Graves' hyperthyroidism. TCRdb recomputed calls from the multiplex PCR reads with MiXCR, one row per CDR3 protein. The table records roughly 1.1 million distinct CDR3 sequences, roughly 35% of them present only once. The sample taken for sequencing was peripheral blood or thyroid tissue (not recorded which). The receptors originated from an adult man with Graves' hyperthyroidism. CDR3s include the opening cysteine and the closing phenylalanine or tryptophan. D genes are given only for firm matches. Expanded clones are given a class, and other clones once, few, many or no size at all.

abundance	j_gene	d_gene	v_gene	CDR3aa	CDR3nt
NA	TRBJ2-7	NA	TRBV29-1	CSVVRDEQYF	TGCAGCGTTGTCCGGGACGAGCAGTACTTC
many	TRBJ1-1	NA	TRBV20-1	CSARIIMNTEAFF	TGCAGTGCTAGAATAATCATGAACACTGAAGCTTTCTTT
many	TRBJ1-1	NA	TRBV20-1	CSAKLSPASNTEAFF	TGCAGTGCTAAACTTTCCCCAGCGTCGAACACTGAAGCTTTCTTT
few	TRBJ1-2	NA	TRBV6-1	CASSEVGFGGYTF	TGTGCCAGCAGTGAAGTAGGGTTTGGGGGCTACACCTTC
NA	TRBJ1-3	TRBD1	TRBV5-1	CASSFDRGPGNTIYF	TGCGCCAGCAGCTTTGACAGGGGGCCTGGAAACACCATATATTTT
many	TRBJ2-7	NA	TRBV15	CATSNRIYSSYEQYF	TGTGCCACCAGCAATCGAATCTATAGCTCCTACGAGCAGTACTTC
few	TRBJ2-2	NA	TRBV6-1	CASSEGTINTGELFF	TGTGCCAGCAGTGAAGGGACCATTAACACCGGGGAGCTGTTTTTT
NA	TRBJ1-2	NA	TRBV5-4	CASSFNGSPNGYTF	TGTGCCAGCAGCTTCAACGGAAGTCCCAATGGCTACACCTTC
few	TRBJ2-2	NA	TRBV2	CASPANEEGAPSGELFF	TGTGCCAGCCCGGCGAATGAGGAGGGGGCCCCCTCCGGGGAGCTGTTTTTT
few	TRBJ1-5	NA	TRBV12-3/TRBV12-4	CASSPRSGAGNQPQHF	TGTGCCAGCAGCCCTAGATCGGGGGCAGGAAATCAGCCCCAGCATTTT
many	TRBJ2-5	NA	TRBV11-2	CASSLRQAETQYF	TGTGCCAGCAGCTTACGCCAGGCAGAGACCCAGTACTTC
NA	TRBJ1-1	NA	TRBV20-1	CSAGNREMNTEAFF	TGCAGTGCGGGCAACAGGGAAATGAACACTGAAGCTTTCTTT
many	TRBJ2-5	NA	TRBV10-3	CAISVTLTSQETQYF	TGTGCCATCAGTGTTACCCTGACCTCCCAAGAGACCCAGTACTTC
NA	TRBJ2-5	TRBD2	TRBV20-1	CSASRGASGDQETQYF	TGCAGTGCTTCCAGGGGGGCTAGCGGGGATCAAGAGACCCAGTACTTC
many	TRBJ1-4	NA	TRBV15	CATSLLQTNEKLFF	TGTGCCACCAGCCTATTACAGACTAATGAAAAACTGTTTTTT
NA	TRBJ2-7	TRBD1	TRBV15	CASRTGGIYEQYF	TGTGCCAGCAGGACAGGGGGAATCTACGAGCAGTACTTC
many	TRBJ1-1	NA	TRBV2	CASITGHGNTEAFF	TGTGCCAGCATTACCGGGCACGGGAACACTGAAGCTTTCTTT
NA	TRBJ2-1	NA	TRBV7-9	CASSLGSYNEQFF	TGTGCCAGCAGCTTGGGTTCCTACAATGAGCAGTTCTTC
many	TRBJ1-1	NA	TRBV12-3/TRBV12-4	CASSPMPDNTEAFF	TGTGCCAGCAGCCCCATGCCAGATAACACTGAAGCTTTCTTT
NA	TRBJ2-3	TRBD2	TRBV27	CASRPGLAGGPLTDTQYF	TGTGCCAGCAGGCCGGGACTAGCGGGGGGCCCTCTCACAGATACGCAGTATTTT
NA	TRBJ1-1	TRBD1	TRBV4-1	CASRTIGQGAREAFF	TGCGCCAGCAGAACAATAGGACAGGGGGCTCGTGAAGCTTTCTTT
NA	TRBJ2-5	NA	TRBV5-1	CASVPSPWGLETQYF	TGCGCCAGCGTACCCTCCCCGTGGGGCCTAGAGACCCAGTACTTC
many	TRBJ1-5	TRBD1	TRBV15	CATSSDRGANQPQHF	TGTGCCACCAGCAGCGACAGGGGGGCCAATCAGCCCCAGCATTTT
NA	TRBJ2-5	NA	TRBV5-6	CASSFPGSETQYF	TGTGCCAGCAGCTTTCCGGGGTCAGAGACCCAGTACTTC
few	TRBJ1-2	NA	TRBV27	CASSLSGQGSYYGYTF	TGTGCCAGCAGTTTATCGGGGCAGGGGAGTTACTATGGCTACACCTTC
many	TRBJ2-7	NA	TRBV7-9	CASSPLSSYEQYF	TGTGCCAGCAGCCCCCTGTCTTCCTACGAGCAGTACTTC
many	TRBJ2-7	NA	TRBV4-2	CASSQVRGSTPYEQYF	TGTGCCAGCAGCCAAGTACGAGGGTCCACTCCCTACGAGCAGTACTTC
once	TRBJ2-6	NA	TRBV9	CASSVAGGANVLTF	TGTGCCAGCAGCGTAGCTGGGGGGGCCAACGTCCTGACTTTC
NA	TRBJ2-7	NA	TRBV10-3	CATGDLSSYEQYF	TGTGCCACCGGGGACCTGAGCTCCTACGAGCAGTACTTC
NA	TRBJ1-1	NA	TRBV4-1	CASSRGSGLSPMNTEAFF	TGCGCCAGCAGCCGAGGATCGGGGTTGTCACCGATGAACACTGAAGCTTTCTTT
many	TRBJ1-2	TRBD1	TRBV5-1	CASSRDRASGYTF	TGCGCCAGCAGCAGGGACAGGGCAAGTGGCTACACCTTC
NA	TRBJ1-1	TRBD1	TRBV10-3	CASRDRGRGYTEAFF	TGTGCCAGCAGGGACAGGGGGCGCGGATACACTGAAGCTTTCTTT
NA	TRBJ2-7	NA	TRBV20-1	CSASNKRLSSYEQYF	TGCAGTGCTAGTAACAAGCGTTTAAGCTCCTACGAGCAGTACTTC
NA	TRBJ1-2	NA	TRBV29-1	CSVELGVNGYTF	TGCAGCGTTGAATTAGGCGTAAATGGCTACACCTTC
NA	TRBJ1-2	TRBD1	TRBV7-2	CASSQTGAFHGYTF	TGTGCCAGCAGCCAAACAGGGGCCTTCCATGGCTACACCTTC
few	TRBJ1-2	NA	TRBV29-1	CSVEDRASYYGYTF	TGCAGCGTTGAAGATAGGGCCAGTTACTATGGCTACACCTTC
NA	TRBJ1-3	NA	TRBV29-1	CSCRPPGNTIYF	TGCAGCTGCCGGCCCCCTGGAAACACCATATATTTT
many	TRBJ2-7	NA	TRBV7-2	CASSPTRTHEQYF	TGTGCCAGCAGTCCAACTAGAACCCACGAGCAGTACTTC
NA	TRBJ2-6	TRBD1	TRBV25-1	CASRTGGNVLTF	TGTGCCAGCAGGACAGGGGGCAACGTCCTGACTTTC
many	TRBJ1-2	NA	TRBV19	CASRRGGYTF	TGTGCCAGTAGACGGGGAGGCTACACCTTC